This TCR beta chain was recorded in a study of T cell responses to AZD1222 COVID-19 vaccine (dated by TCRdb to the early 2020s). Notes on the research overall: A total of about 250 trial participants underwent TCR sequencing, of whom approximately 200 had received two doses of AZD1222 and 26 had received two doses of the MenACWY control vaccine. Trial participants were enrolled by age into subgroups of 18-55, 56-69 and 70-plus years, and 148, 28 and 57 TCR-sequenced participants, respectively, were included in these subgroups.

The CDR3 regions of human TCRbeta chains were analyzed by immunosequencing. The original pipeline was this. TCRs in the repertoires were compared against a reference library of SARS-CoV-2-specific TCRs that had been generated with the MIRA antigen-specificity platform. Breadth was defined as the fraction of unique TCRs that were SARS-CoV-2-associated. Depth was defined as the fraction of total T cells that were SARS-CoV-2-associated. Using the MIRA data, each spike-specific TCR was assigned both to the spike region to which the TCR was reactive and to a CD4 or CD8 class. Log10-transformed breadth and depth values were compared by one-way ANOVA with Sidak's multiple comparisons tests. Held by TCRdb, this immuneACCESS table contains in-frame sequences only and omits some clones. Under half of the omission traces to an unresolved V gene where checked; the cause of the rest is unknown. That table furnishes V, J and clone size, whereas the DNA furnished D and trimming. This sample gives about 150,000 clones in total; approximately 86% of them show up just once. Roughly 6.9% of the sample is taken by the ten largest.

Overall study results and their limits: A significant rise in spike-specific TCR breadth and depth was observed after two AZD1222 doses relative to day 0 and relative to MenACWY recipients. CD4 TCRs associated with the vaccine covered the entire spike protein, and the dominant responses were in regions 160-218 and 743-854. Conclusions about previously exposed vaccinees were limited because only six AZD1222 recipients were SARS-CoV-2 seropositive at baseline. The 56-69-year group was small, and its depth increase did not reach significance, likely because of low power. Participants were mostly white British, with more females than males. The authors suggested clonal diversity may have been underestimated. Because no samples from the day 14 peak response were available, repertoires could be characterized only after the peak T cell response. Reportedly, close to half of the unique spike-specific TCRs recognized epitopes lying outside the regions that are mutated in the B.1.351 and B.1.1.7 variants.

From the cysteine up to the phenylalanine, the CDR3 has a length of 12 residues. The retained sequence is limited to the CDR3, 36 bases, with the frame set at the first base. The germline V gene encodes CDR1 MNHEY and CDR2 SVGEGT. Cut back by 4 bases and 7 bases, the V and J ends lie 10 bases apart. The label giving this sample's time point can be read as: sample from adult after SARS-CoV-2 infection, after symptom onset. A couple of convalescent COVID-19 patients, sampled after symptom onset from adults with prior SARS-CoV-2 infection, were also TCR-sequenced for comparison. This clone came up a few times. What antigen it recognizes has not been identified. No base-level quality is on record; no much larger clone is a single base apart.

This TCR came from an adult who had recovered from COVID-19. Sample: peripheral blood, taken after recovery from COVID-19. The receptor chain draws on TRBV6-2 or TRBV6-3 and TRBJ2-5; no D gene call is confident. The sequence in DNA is TGTGCCAGCAGTTCCGATCGGACGACCCAGTACTTC. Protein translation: CASSSDRTTQYF.